Listed here are 4 T cell receptor beta chains from one sample, sequenced in a study of blood T cell repertoires in COVID-19. Profiled with immunoSEQ multiplex PCR; TCRdb holds only in-frame clones, not every one. Among about 190,000 clones, approximately 80% were seen once, and the ten largest hold 4% to 6.5%. Material for sequencing was PBMCs or T cells enriched from blood (not recorded which). Every receptor here comes from a woman aged 55 to 70 with acute COVID-19.

The chain carries TRBV10-2 and TRBJ2-7, with 9 bases identical to TRBD2. The J segment lost 2 bases and the V segment lost 3 bases, leaving 5 bases of the junction unmatched. Looked up from germline, CDR1 is WSHSY and CDR2 is SAAADI. The CDR3 is 15 residues long. The CDR3 nucleotides read TGCGCCAGCAGTGATCGAAGCGGGGGGACCTACGAGCAGTACGTC. Residues: CASSDRSGGTYEQYV.

The J gene is TRBJ1-5, the V gene TRBV28, with D possibly TRBD1 on 5 matching bases. The V and J ends lost 8 bases and 0 bases respectively, with 11 bases between them. CDR1 is MDHEN and CDR2 is SYDVKM in the germline V gene. This CDR3 region has 14 residues. CDR3 sequence: CASRQFSSNQPQHF. CDR3 bases: TGTGCCAGCCGACAGTTCTCTAGCAATCAGCCCCAGCATTTT. Variable domain in full (rest from reference TRBV28 and TRBJ1-5): DVKVTQSSRYLVKRTGEKVFLECVQDMDHENMFWYRQDPGLGLRLIYFSYDVKMKEKGDIPEGYSVSREKKERFSLILESASTNQTSMYLCASRQFSSNQPQHFGDGTRLSIL.

The J gene is TRBJ1-1, the V gene TRBV30, with D possibly being TRBD1 (6 bases). The CDR3 runs to 14 residues. V lost 4 bases and J lost 3, with 15 bases in between. Germline V gene sequence: CDR1 GTSNPN, CDR2 SVGIG (reference sequence). For the CDR3, the DNA is TGTGCCTGGATGGGGGCACCGAGGCACACTGAAGCTTTCTTT. This encodes CAWMGAPRHTEAFF.

The chain links TRBV4-1 to TRBJ2-1, with TRBD1 matching 7 bases. The germline V gene has CDR1 MGHRA and CDR2 YSYEKL. There are 17 residues in the CDR3. Trimming at V came to 2 bases and at J to 0 bases, leaving 7 bases not matched to a gene. CDR3: CASSQSLGQSSYNEQFF. DNA of the CDR3: TGCGCCAGCAGCCAATCCCTGGGACAGAGCTCCTACAATGAGCAGTTCTTC.